Below are 5 T cell receptor beta chains sequenced from a single sample in a study of control samples from healthy donors and cancer patients. The assay was immunoSEQ multiplex PCR, and TCRdb's table has in-frame clones only and misses some. The data show tens of thousands of clones, approximately 84% seen once. Specimen: blood. These receptors originate from a woman aged 45-65 years in good health.

The gene calls are TRBV12-5 and TRBJ2-2; 14 bases fit TRBD2. V shed 6 bases, J shed 2 bases, and the junction held 8 bases outside the gene matches. CDR3 length: 18 residues. Germline V lookup: CDR1 LGHNT, CDR2 FRNRAP. CDR3 residues: CASGARGLAGDNTGELFF. The CDR3 DNA reads as TGTGCTAGTGGCGCTAGGGGACTAGCGGGAGATAACACCGGGGAGCTGTTTTTT.

This clone turned up a few times. The chain has TRBV19 and TRBJ1-2; D is unresolved. The germline V gene has CDR1 LNHDA and CDR2 SQIVND (reference sequence). The V end lost 3 bases, the J end lost 4 bases, and 12 bases lay between the germline ends. The CDR3 is made up of 14 amino acids. Here the CDR3 reads CASSIFASTYGYTF. CDR3 in DNA: TGTGCCAGTAGTATCTTCGCCAGCACCTATGGCTACACCTTC.

The chain is built from TRBV18 and TRBJ2-1; no definite D call. V was pared by 3 bases and J by 8 bases, with 11 bases between. Germline V CDR1 and CDR2: KGHSH, LQKENI. The CDR3 has 13 residues. DNA of the CDR3: TGTGCCAGCTCACCGCGATCGAAGGATGAGCAGTTCTTC. Protein sequence: CASSPRSKDEQFF.

The chain couples TRBV10-3 to TRBJ1-6, with 7 nucleotides matching TRBD1. CDR1 and CDR2 (germline): ENHRY, SYGVKD. With V trimmed by 3 bases and J by 5 bases, 7 bases remained unmatched. This CDR3 comprises 16 residues. CDR3 loop: CAISERQGKDNSPLHF. For the CDR3, the DNA is TGTGCCATCAGTGAACGACAGGGAAAGGATAATTCACCCCTCCACTTT.

The sample holds a few counts of this clone. The chain combines TRBV2 with TRBJ2-3; 7 positions agree with TRBD1. Germline trimming cut 4 bases from V and 0 bases from J; bases unmatched to any gene: 1. CDR1 SNHLY and CDR2 FYNNEI come from the germline V gene. This CDR3 is built from 14 residues. The CDR3 is CASSVGQSTDTQYF. DNA for the CDR3: TGTGCCAGCAGTGTGGGACAGAGCACAGATACGCAGTATTTT.